This entry lists 15 T cell receptor beta chains sequenced from one sample in a study of cytomegalovirus exposure and HLA in healthy donors. With 60 Vbeta and 13 Jbeta primers, the PCR was carried out. Sequencing used immunoSEQ multiplex PCR; TCRdb keeps in-frame clones, though not all of them. The table has around 190,000 clones, around 80% seen once. The specimen sequenced was PBMCs. These TCRs come from a man aged 40-50 years in good health and CMV-seronegative.

The chain is built from TRBV9 and TRBJ2-7, with 10 positions matching TRBD1. The CDR3 loop spans 15 amino acids. Germline-derived CDR1 and CDR2 are SGDLS and YYNGEE. V lost 3 bases to trimming and J lost 2 bases; unmatched junction nucleotides: 5. In DNA, the CDR3 is TGTGCCAGCAGCGACCGGGACAGGGGTGCCTACGAGCAGTACTTC. As protein: CASSDRDRGAYEQYF.

The chain combines TRBV5-1 with TRBJ2-7; 8 nucleotides match TRBD2. J gave up 1 base and V 1 base, and 10 bases lay outside the gene matches. The germline gives CDR1 SGHRS, CDR2 YFSETQ. The CDR3 has 17 residues. CDR3 protein: CASSLSGGAGPSYEQYF. CDR3 bases: TGCGCCAGCAGCTTGTCCGGGGGGGCCGGTCCGTCCTACGAGCAGTACTTC.

The gene calls are TRBV27 and TRBJ2-7, with a tentative D call TRBD1 (5 bases). V dropped 3 bases and J dropped 2 bases, with 8 bases sitting between them. Germline loops: CDR1 MNHEY, CDR2 SMNVEV (reference sequence). The CDR3 loop spans 13 amino acids. CDR3 region: CASSFQGTYEQYF. CDR3 nucleotides: TGTGCCAGCAGTTTTCAGGGAACCTACGAGCAGTACTTC.

Only a few counts were recorded for this clone. The rearrangement uses TRBV11-2 and TRBJ1-6; TRBD1 matches 9 bases. Trimming removed 1 base from V and 7 bases from J; junction bases left unmatched: 2. The germline CDR1 and CDR2 sequences are SGHAT and FQNNGV. This CDR3 spans 15 amino acids. CDR3 nucleotide sequence: TGTGCCAGCAGCTTAGGGGACAGGGAAAATTCACCCCTCCACTTT. This gives the protein CASSLGDRENSPLHF.

A note on this clone: Germline is not matched at one junction end, which may reflect a read error. The chain carries TRBV7-9 and TRBJ2-7; 11 bases map to TRBD2. The germline gives CDR1 SEHNR, CDR2 FQNEAQ (reference sequence). The CDR3 spans 16 residues. The CDR3 nucleotides are TGTTCCAGCAGCCGTGGGACTAGCGGATACGCTTACGAGCAGTACTTC. Translating it yields CSSSRGTSGYAYEQYF.

The chain carries TRBV19 and TRBJ1-6; tentatively, D is TRBD1 (6 bases). CDR3 size: 16 residues. V was cut by 5 bases and J by 7 bases, with 18 bases left in between. Germline lookup yields CDR1 LNHDA and CDR2 SQIVND (reference sequence). CDR3 DNA sequence: TGTGCCAGTAGTCCGCGGGGGCAGGCGTGGAATTCACCCCTCCACTTT. Protein sequence: CASSPRGQAWNSPLHF.

J is TRBJ2-5 and V is TRBV5-1, with TRBD1 identical over 8 bases. Germline assignment: CDR1 SGHRS and CDR2 YFSETQ. This CDR3 contains 15 residues. The V segment lost 0 bases and the J segment 5 bases; nucleotides outside the gene matches: 6. CDR3: CASSLGTGSGETQYF. The CDR3 DNA is TGCGCCAGCAGCTTGGGGACAGGGTCTGGGGAGACCCAGTACTTC.

The gene calls are TRBV25-1 and TRBJ2-1; 11 nucleotides align to TRBD2. V shed 6 bases and J 6 bases; nucleotides not matched to a gene: 4. The germline V gene encodes CDR1 MGHDK and CDR2 SYGVNS. CDR3 length equals 14 residues. This CDR3 is CASRGTSGLNEQFF. The CDR3 DNA reads TGTGCCAGCAGGGGGACTAGCGGCCTCAATGAGCAGTTCTTC.

The chain recombines TRBV4-1 with TRBJ2-2; 9 bases align to TRBD1. Unmatched junction bases numbered 6, after V lost 4 bases and J lost 6 bases. CDR1 is MGHRA and CDR2 is YSYEKL in the germline V gene. This CDR3 comprises 15 residues. The CDR3 nucleotides are TGCGCCAGCAGCCCCGACAGGGGGAGGTCCGGGGAGCTGTTTTTT. Translated: CASSPDRGRSGELFF.

The chain combines TRBV6-1 with TRBJ1-4; 9 nucleotides match TRBD1. V trimming: 4 bases; J trimming: 4 bases; junction bases outside the gene matches: 4. Germline V gives CDR1 MNHNS, CDR2 SASEGT. This CDR3 has 15 residues. This chain's CDR3 is CASSGRTGVNEKLFF. In DNA form, the CDR3 reads TGTGCCAGCAGTGGCCGGACAGGGGTTAATGAAAAACTGTTTTTT.

The V gene is TRBV14, the J gene TRBJ1-2, with 7 bases lining up with TRBD1. After removal of 6 bases from V and 3 bases from J, the junction contained 7 bases not matched to a gene. CDR1 is SGHDN, CDR2 FVKESK, per germline. The CDR3 is made up of 14 amino acids. The CDR3 loop reads CASRAGTEDYGYTF. CDR3 nucleotides: TGTGCCAGCAGGGCCGGGACAGAAGACTATGGCTACACCTTC.

V and J are TRBV2 and TRBJ1-2; D is unresolved. The CDR3 consists of 15 residues. CDR1 is SNHLY, CDR2 FYNNEI, per germline. Trimming removed 4 bases from V and 0 bases from J, with 12 bases in between. CDR3 protein: CASSGRRVSNYGYTF. In nucleotides, the CDR3 is TGTGCCAGCAGTGGTAGGAGGGTATCTAACTATGGCTACACCTTC. Full variable domain (remainder filled in from reference TRBV2 and TRBJ1-2): EPEVTQTPSHQVTQMGQEVILRCVPISNHLYFYWYRQILGQKVEFLVSFYNNEISEKSEIFDDQFSVERPDGSNFTLKIRSTKLEDSAMYFCASSGRRVSNYGYTFGSGTRLTVV.

This clone turned up a few times. The chain joins TRBV14 to TRBJ1-2, with D maybe TRBD1 (5 bases). Between the trimmed V and J ends, which lost 2 bases and 3 bases, there was a span of 7 bases. CDR1 is SGHDN and CDR2 is FVKESK in the germline V gene. CDR3 length: 13 residues. CDR3 protein: CASSQLQDYGYTF. CDR3 DNA: TGTGCCAGCAGCCAATTACAGGACTATGGCTACACCTTC.

This rearrangement joins TRBV27 to TRBJ2-7, with D uncertain. Germline lookup yields CDR1 MNHEY and CDR2 SMNVEV (reference sequence). V lost 4 bases and J lost 6, with 16 bases in between. The CDR3 totals 14 residues. In nucleotides, the CDR3 is TGTGCCAGCAGTTCCCGCCCTACTCCCGGCGAGCAGTACTTC. It codes for CASSSRPTPGEQYF.

The rearrangement links TRBV29-1 to TRBJ2-7; the match to TRBD2 covers 10 bases. The germline CDR1 and CDR2 sequences are SQVTM and ANQGSEA. This CDR3 comprises 14 residues. V gave up 4 bases and J gave up 4 bases; unmatched junction bases: 7. CDR3 residues: CSVVIAGGLYEQYF. The CDR3 bases are TGCAGCGTTGTAATAGCGGGAGGACTTTACGAGCAGTACTTC.